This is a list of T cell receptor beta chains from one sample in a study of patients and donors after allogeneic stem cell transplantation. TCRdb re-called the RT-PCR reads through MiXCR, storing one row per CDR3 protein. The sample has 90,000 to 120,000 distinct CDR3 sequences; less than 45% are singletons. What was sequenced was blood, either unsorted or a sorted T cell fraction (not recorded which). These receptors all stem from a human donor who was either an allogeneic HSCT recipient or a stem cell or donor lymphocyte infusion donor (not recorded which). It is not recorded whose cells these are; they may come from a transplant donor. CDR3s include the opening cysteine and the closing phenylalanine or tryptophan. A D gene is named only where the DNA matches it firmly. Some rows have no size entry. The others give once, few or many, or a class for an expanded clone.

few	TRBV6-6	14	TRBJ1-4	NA	TGTGCCAGCAGTTTCGGGGCCCCCAATGAAAAACTGTTTTTT	CASSFGAPNEKLFF
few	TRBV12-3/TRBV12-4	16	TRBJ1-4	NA	TGTGCCAGCACCCCCGGTGACAGCTCAACTAATGAAAAACTGTTTTTT	CASTPGDSSTNEKLFF
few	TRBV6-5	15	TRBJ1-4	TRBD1	TGTGCCAGCCAAGCAGGGGGGTCGCCTAATGAAAAACTGTTTTTT	CASQAGGSPNEKLFF
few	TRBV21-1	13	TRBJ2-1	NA	TGTGCCAGCAGTACGACTCCGCTCAATGAGCAGTTCTTC	CASSTTPLNEQFF
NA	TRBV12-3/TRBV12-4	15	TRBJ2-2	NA	TGTGCCAGCAGTTTAAGAAGTCCGACCACCGGGGAGCTGTTTTTT	CASSLRSPTTGELFF
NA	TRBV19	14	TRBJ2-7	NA	TGTGCCAGTAGTAACGCCGCCAACCCCTACGAGCAGTACTTC	CASSNAANPYEQYF
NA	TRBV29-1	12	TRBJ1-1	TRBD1	TGCAGCGGGGGACAGGGGAACACTGAAGCTTTCTTT	CSGGQGNTEAFF
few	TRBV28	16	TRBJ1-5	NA	TGTGCCAGCAGGGCCTTGACCCAGGTGGGCAATCAGCCCCAGCATTTT	CASRALTQVGNQPQHF
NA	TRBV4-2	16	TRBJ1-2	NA	TGTGCCAGCAGCCAAGAAGCGGGGGGCTGGAGCTATGGCTACACCTTC	CASSQEAGGWSYGYTF
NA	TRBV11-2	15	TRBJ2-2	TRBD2	TGTGCCAGCAGCACCCGGACTAGCGGGAGTGGGGAGCTGTTTTTT	CASSTRTSGSGELFF
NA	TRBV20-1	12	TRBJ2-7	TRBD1	TGCAGTGCCGAAGGGACAGCTTACGAGCAGTACTTC	CSAEGTAYEQYF
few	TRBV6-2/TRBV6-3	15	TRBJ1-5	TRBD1	TGTGCCAGCAGTTCCCGGACAGGCAGCAATCAGCCCCAGCATTTT	CASSSRTGSNQPQHF
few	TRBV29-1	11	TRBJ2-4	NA	TGCAGCGTTGCCAGGGGGGACATTCAGTACTTC	CSVARGDIQYF
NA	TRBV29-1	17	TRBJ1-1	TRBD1	TGCAGCGTTGACGATCCGCCGGACAGGAGACGCAGCACTGAAGCTTTCTTT	CSVDDPPDRRRSTEAFF
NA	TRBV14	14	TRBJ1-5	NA	TGTGCCAGCAGCCAAGAAGAGGGAACTCAGCCCCAGCATTTT	CASSQEEGTQPQHF
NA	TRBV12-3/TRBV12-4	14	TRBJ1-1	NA	TGTGCCAGCACCCCGGGACTTTCAAACACTGAAGCTTTCTTT	CASTPGLSNTEAFF
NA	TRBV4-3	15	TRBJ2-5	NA	TGCGCCAGCAGCCAAGAGATCCGGGACCTAGAGACCCAGTACTTC	CASSQEIRDLETQYF
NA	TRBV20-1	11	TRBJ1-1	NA	TGCAGTGCTTATTTGAACACTGAAGCTTTCTTT	CSAYLNTEAFF
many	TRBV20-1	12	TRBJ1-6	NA	TGCAGTGCTAGCGTGTTGGGTTCACCCCTCCACTTT	CSASVLGSPLHF
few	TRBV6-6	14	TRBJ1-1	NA	TGTGCCAGCAGTTACTCGTGGGGGAACACTGAAGCTTTCTTT	CASSYSWGNTEAFF
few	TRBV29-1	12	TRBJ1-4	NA	TGCAGCGTTGGGCGGTCTAATGAAAAACTGTTTTTT	CSVGRSNEKLFF
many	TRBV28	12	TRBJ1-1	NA	TGTGCCAGCAGTTTGCTTACGGCTGAAGCTTTCTTT	CASSLLTAEAFF
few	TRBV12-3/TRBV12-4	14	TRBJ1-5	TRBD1	TGTGCCAGCAGTTTGACAGGGAATAGCCAGCCCCAGCATTTT	CASSLTGNSQPQHF
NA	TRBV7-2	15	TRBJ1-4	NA	TGTGCCAGCAGTCAAGCAGGCAGGAGTAATGAAAAACTGTTTTTT	CASSQAGRSNEKLFF
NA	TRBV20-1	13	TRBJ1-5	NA	TGCAGTGCTAGAGAGCGGGGGCCCCAGCCCCAGCATTTT	CSARERGPQPQHF
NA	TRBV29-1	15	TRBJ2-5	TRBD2	TGCAGCGTTGAAGATCACCCGGGAGGAGGGGAGACCCAGTACTTC	CSVEDHPGGGETQYF
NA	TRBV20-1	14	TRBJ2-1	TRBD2	TGCAGTGCTACTAGCGGGAGCTTCAGCAATGAGCAGTTCTTC	CSATSGSFSNEQFF
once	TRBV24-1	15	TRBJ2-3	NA	TGTGCCACCAGTGTTCGCCTTGGACTCACAGATACGCAGTATTTT	CATSVRLGLTDTQYF
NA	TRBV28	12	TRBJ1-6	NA	TGTGCCAGCAGTTTTCGGTATTCACCCCTCCACTTT	CASSFRYSPLHF
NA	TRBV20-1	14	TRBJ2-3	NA	TGCAGTGCTAGAGATCGAGGGATTTTAGATACGCAGTATTTT	CSARDRGILDTQYF
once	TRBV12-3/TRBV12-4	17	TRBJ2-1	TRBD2	TGTGCCAGCAGTCGGACTAGCGGGCGGGCTGGCTACAATGAGCAGTTCTTC	CASSRTSGRAGYNEQFF
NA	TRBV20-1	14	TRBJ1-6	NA	TGCAGTGCTAGACTTGGGGAGTATAATTCACCCCTCCACTTT	CSARLGEYNSPLHF
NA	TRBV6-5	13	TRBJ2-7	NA	TGTGCCAGCAAGAGCAGGAGCTCCTACGAGCAGTACTTC	CASKSRSSYEQYF
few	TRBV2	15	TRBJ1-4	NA	TGTGCCAGCAGTGCTCCGGGGAGGGGTTATGAAAAACTGTTTTTT	CASSAPGRGYEKLFF
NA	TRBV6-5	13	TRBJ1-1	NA	TGTGCCAGCAAGACGCCGGGGGGTGCTGAAGCTTTCTTT	CASKTPGGAEAFF
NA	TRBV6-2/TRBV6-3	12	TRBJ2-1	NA	TGTGCCAGCAGTTACCCCGGTAATGAGCAGTTCTTC	CASSYPGNEQFF
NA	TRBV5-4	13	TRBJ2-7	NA	TGTGCCAGCAGCTTTTTTGGCGGGACCGAGCAGTACTTC	CASSFFGGTEQYF
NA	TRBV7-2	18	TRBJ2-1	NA	TGTGCCAGCAGCTTAGTTGTCCACGGCGCCGGCACCTACAATGAGCAGTTCTTC	CASSLVVHGAGTYNEQFF
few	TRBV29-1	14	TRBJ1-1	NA	TGCAGCGCTGAAAGAGCCCTCTGGACCACTGAAGCTTTCTTT	CSAERALWTTEAFF
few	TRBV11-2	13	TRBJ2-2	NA	TGTGCCAGCAGCTCGACTAGTCCCGGGGAGCTGTTTTTT	CASSSTSPGELFF
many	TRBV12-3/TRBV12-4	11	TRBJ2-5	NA	TGTGCCAGCAGTTTCGGGGAGACCCAGTACTTC	CASSFGETQYF